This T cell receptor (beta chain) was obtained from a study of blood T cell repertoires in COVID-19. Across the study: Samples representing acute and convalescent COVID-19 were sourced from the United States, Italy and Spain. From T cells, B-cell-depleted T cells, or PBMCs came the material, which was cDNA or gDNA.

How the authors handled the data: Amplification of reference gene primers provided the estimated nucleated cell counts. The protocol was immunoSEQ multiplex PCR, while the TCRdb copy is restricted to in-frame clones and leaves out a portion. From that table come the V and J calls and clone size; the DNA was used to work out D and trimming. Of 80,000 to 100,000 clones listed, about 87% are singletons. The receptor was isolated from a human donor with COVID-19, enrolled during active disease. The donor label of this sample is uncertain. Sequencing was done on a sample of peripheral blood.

CDR3: CASSIELAGGPRYQETQYF. The CDR3 DNA sequence: TGTGCCAGTAGTATAGAACTAGCGGGGGGGCCTAGGTACCAAGAGACCCAGTACTTC. V and J are TRBV19 and TRBJ2-5, with TRBD2 matching 13 bases. Germline CDR1 and CDR2: LNHDA and SQIVND (reference sequence). The trim removed 0 bases at V and 0 bases at J, leaving 7 bases unmatched. The CDR3 is 19 amino acids.